This T cell receptor (beta chain) derives from a study of blood T cells in healthy people across ages. V dropped 1 base and J dropped 8 bases, with 8 bases sitting between them. CDR1 SGHVS and CDR2 FNYEAQ come from the germline V gene. The CDR3 extends over 12 amino acids. A J-beta primer mix and a sample-barcoded 5' primer were used in a second PCR of about 7 to 12 cycles. TCRdb re-analysed the 5' RACE reads in MiXCR, keeping a single row per CDR3 protein. The sample records nearly 800,000 distinct CDR3 sequences, 20% to 25% being singletons. This sample was shared with a second study, whose subject was T cells of mothers and their children.

This receptor was identified in a boy under 18 in good health. The sequenced sample consisted of blood. This chain connects TRBV7-6 to TRBJ1-1; D gene unclear. CDR3 in DNA: TGTGCCAGCAGCTTAGATTCCGGAGAAGCTTTCTTT. Protein sequence: CASSLDSGEAFF.